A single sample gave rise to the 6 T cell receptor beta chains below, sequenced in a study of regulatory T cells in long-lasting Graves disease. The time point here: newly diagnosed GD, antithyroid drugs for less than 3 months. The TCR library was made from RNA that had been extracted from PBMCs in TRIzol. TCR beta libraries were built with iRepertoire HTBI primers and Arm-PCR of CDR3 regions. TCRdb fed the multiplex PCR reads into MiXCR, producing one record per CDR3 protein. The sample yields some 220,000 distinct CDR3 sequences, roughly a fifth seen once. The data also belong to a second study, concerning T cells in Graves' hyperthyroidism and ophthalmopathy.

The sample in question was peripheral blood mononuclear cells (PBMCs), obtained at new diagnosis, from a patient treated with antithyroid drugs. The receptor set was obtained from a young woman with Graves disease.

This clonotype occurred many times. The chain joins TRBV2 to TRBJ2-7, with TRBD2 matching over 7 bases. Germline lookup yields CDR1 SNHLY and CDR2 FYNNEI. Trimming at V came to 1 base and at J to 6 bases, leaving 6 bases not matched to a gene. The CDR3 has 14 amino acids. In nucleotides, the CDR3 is TGTGCCAGCAGTGAAGTTGGGGGGGGATCCGAGCAGTACTTC. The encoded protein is CASSEVGGGSEQYF. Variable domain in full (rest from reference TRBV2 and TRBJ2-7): EPEVTQTPSHQVTQMGQEVILRCVPISNHLYFYWYRQILGQKVEFLVSFYNNEISEKSEIFDDQFSVERPDGSNFTLKIRSTKLEDSAMYFCASSEVGGGSEQYFGPGTRLTVT.

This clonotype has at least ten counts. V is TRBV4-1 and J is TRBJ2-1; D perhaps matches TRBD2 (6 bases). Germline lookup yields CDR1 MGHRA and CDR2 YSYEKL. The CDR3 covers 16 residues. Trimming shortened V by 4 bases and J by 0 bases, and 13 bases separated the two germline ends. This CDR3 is CASSPLARSSYNEQFF. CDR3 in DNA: TGCGCCAGCAGCCCGCTAGCGCGTAGCTCCTACAATGAGCAGTTCTTC.

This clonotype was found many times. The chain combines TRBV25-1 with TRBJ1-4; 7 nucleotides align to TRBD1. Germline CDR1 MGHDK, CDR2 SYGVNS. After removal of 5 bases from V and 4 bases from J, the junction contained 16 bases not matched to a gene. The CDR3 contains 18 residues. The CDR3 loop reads CASSPPSGTARSNEKLFF. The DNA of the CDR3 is TGTGCCAGCAGTCCTCCCTCCGGGACAGCCCGGAGTAATGAAAAACTGTTTTTT.

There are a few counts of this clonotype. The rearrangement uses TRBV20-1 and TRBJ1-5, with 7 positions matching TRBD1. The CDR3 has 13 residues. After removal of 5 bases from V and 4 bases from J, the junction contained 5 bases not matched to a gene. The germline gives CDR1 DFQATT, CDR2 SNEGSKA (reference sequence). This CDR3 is CSAGPDRNQPQHF. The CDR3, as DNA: TGCAGTGCTGGGCCGGACAGGAATCAGCCCCAGCATTTT.

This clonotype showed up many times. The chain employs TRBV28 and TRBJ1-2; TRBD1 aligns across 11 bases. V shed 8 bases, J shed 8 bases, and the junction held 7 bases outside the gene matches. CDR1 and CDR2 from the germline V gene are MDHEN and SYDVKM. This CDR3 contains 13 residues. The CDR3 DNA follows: TGTGCCAGCCGGACAGGGGGCACGAAAGGCTACACCTTC. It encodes CASRTGGTKGYTF.

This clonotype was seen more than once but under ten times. In DNA, the CDR3 is TGTGCCAGCGCATACACTGAAGCTTTCTTT. Its translation: CASAYTEAFF. The chain uses TRBV28 and TRBJ1-1; no clear D. CDR3 length: 10 residues. With 8 bases removed from V and 3 bases from J, the gap between germline ends came to 4 bases. The V gene's germline CDR1 is MDHEN and CDR2 SYDVKM.